This T cell receptor beta chain derives from a study of cytomegalovirus exposure and HLA in healthy donors. Study results and caveats: No immune exposure information besides CMV serostatus was available. When analyzed later, the rates of TCR association showed variation by HLA locus, with DRB1 the most and HLA-C the fewest. With later analysis, a missense DCLRE1C variant became linked to TCR beta V- and J-gene trimming. A previous analysis found most TCR beta V segments productive roughly 87% or roughly 30% of the time.

With 60 Vbeta and 13 Jbeta primers, the PCR was carried out. Data came from immunoSEQ multiplex PCR; TCRdb stores just in-frame clones and leaves some out. The sample contains 150,000 to 200,000 clones, over 75% of which appear only once. A word on this clone: What it recognizes is unknown.

The TCR sequence derives from a woman aged 45-65 years in good health and CMV-seropositive. Sequencing was done on a sample of PBMCs.

CDR3 in DNA: TGTGCCAGCAGATACCGGGATTATAATTCACCCCTCCACTTT. Translation: CASRYRDYNSPLHF. The chain recombines TRBV28 with TRBJ1-6, with no clear D. The germline gives CDR1 MDHEN, CDR2 SYDVKM. V was shortened by 6 bases and J by 4 bases, with 10 bases between the two germline ends. This CDR3 contains 14 residues.